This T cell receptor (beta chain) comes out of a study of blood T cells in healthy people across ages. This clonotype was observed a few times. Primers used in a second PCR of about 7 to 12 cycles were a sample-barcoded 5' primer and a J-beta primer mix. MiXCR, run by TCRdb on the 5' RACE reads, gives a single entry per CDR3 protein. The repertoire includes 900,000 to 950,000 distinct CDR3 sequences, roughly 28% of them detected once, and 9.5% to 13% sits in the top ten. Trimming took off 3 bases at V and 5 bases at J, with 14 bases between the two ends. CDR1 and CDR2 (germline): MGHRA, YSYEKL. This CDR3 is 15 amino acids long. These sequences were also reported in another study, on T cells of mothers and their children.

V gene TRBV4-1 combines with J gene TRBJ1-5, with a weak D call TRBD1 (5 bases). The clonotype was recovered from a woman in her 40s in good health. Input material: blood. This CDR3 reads CASSQQTDQYQPQHF. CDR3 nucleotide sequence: TGCGCCAGCAGCCAGCAGACAGACCAATATCAGCCCCAGCATTTT.